This TCR beta chain was sequenced in a study of human CD8 memory T cell subsets. For every subset, the RNA was derived from duplicate vials of more than 120,000 sorted CD8+ T cells. Sequencing libraries of TCR beta were made by UMI-labeled 5' RACE. TCRdb re-called the 5' RACE reads and gives one entry per CDR3 protein, without DNA. Recorded for this sample: around 9,700 distinct CDR3 sequences. General study findings and limits: By Chao1 estimates, precursor exhausted T cells appeared less diverse than stem-like memory T cells. Between stem-like memory and precursor exhausted T cell repertoires, overlap was minimal.

By frequency, this clonotype is medium-sized. Its antigen is still unknown. CDR3 size: 11 residues. Germline assignment: CDR1 MNHNS and CDR2 SASEGT. The chain uses TRBV6-1 and TRBJ2-3. The sample taken for sequencing was CD8+ T cells from PBMCs. The receptor was isolated from a human donor in good health. The CDR3 is CASSNTDTQYF.